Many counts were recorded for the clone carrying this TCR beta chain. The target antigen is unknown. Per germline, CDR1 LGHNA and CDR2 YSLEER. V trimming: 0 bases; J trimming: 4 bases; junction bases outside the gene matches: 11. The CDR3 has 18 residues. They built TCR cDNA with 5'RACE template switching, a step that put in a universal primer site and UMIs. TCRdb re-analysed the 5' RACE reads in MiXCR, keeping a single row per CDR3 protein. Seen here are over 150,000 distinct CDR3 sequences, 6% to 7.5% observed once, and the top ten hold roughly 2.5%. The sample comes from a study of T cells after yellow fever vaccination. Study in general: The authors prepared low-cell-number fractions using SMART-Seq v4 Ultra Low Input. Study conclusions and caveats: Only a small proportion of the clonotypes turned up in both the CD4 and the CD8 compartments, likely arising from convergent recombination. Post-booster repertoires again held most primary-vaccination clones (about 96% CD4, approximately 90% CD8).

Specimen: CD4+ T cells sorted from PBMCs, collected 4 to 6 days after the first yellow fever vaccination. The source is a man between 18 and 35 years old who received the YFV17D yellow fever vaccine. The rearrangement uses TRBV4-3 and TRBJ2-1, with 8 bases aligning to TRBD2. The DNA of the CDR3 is TGCGCCAGCAGCCAAGAGATGGGTGGCGGGGGGATTTACAATGAGCAGTTCTTC. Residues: CASSQEMGGGGIYNEQFF.